The next 16 T cell receptor beta chains were all read from a single sample in a study of T cells expressing NK-cell markers. Reprocessing the 5' RACE reads, TCRdb reports a single entry for every CDR3 protein and omits DNA. The listing records 450,000 to 600,000 distinct CDR3 sequences. Sequenced sample: blood T cells: a sorted CD56 or NKG2C T cell subset, CD4+ or CD8+ T cells, or bulk PBMC T cells (not recorded which). Receptors were obtained from a man aged 18 to 30 in good health.

The J gene is TRBJ2-5, the V gene TRBV29-1; absent DNA, TCRdb's TRBD1 call cannot be checked. Germline CDR1 and CDR2: SQVTM and ANQGSEA. This CDR3 spans 13 amino acids. The CDR3 here is CSVEQGLGETQYF. The entire variable domain, with the rest obtained from reference TRBV29-1 and TRBJ2-5, is as follows: SAVISQKPSRDICQRGTSLTIQCQVDSQVTMMFWYRQQPGQSLTLIATANQGSEATYESGFVIDKFPISRPNLTFSTLTVSNMSPEDSSIYLCSVEQGLGETQYFGPGTRLLVL.

The rearrangement links TRBV10-3 to TRBJ2-2; TCRdb returns TRBD2, unconfirmable since there is no DNA. Germline lookup yields CDR1 ENHRY and CDR2 SYGVKD. This CDR3 contains 16 residues. The CDR3 here is CAITNLADVFTGELFF.

The chain joins TRBV21-1 to TRBJ1-5; TCRdb outputs TRBD1, but without DNA this stays unchecked. TRBV21-1 is designated a pseudogene. The CDR3 totals 17 residues. The CDR3 spells CASSKDRAAEGNQPQHF.

The chain couples TRBV20-1 to TRBJ1-4; the D call from TCRdb, TRBD1, cannot be confirmed without DNA. The CDR3 loop spans 17 amino acids. CDR1 DFQATT and CDR2 SNEGSKA come from the germline V gene (reference sequence). The CDR3 sequence is CSARDALGGATNEKLFF.

V is TRBV6-2 or TRBV6-3 and J is TRBJ2-1; TCRdb reports TRBD2, a call that lacks DNA to check it against. The germline V gene has CDR1 MNHEY and CDR2 SVGEGT. The CDR3 extends over 15 amino acids. The CDR3 loop is CASRSSGVTYNEQFF.

V and J are TRBV24-1 and TRBJ2-1; TCRdb's D gene call, TRBD1, goes unchecked for lack of DNA. Germline lookup yields CDR1 KGHDR and CDR2 SFDVKD. The CDR3 contains 15 residues. The CDR3 is CAIGDPQRIYNEQFF.

This sequence joins TRBV20-1 and TRBJ2-3; TCRdb calls TRBD1, which cannot be checked without DNA. Looked up from germline, CDR1 is DFQATT and CDR2 is SNEGSKA (reference sequence). The CDR3 runs 18 residues. This CDR3 is CSARVSGGQARFTDTQYF.

Here the CDR3 reads CASSPEDTSGYGYTF. The chain joins TRBV18 to TRBJ1-2; lacking DNA, the TRBD1 call made by TCRdb goes unchecked. The CDR3 contains 15 residues. Germline lookup yields CDR1 KGHSH and CDR2 LQKENI.

The chain couples TRBV28 to TRBJ2-1; the TCRdb call, TRBD2, lacks DNA for checking. Germline CDR1 and CDR2: MDHEN and SYDVKM. The CDR3 consists of 19 residues. The CDR3 sequence: CASSRRDLGLAGIYNEQFF. Complete variable domain (other parts from reference TRBV28 and TRBJ2-1): DVKVTQSSRYLVKRTGEKVFLECVQDMDHENMFWYRQDPGLGLRLIYFSYDVKMKEKGDIPEGYSVSREKKERFSLILESASTNQTSMYLCASSRRDLGLAGIYNEQFFGPGTRLTVL.

This chain uses TRBV7-2 with TRBJ1-1. Germline loops: CDR1 SGHTA, CDR2 FQGNSA. The CDR3 loop spans 15 amino acids. The CDR3 loop reads CASSFRLSGNTEAFF.

The chain has TRBV5-1 and TRBJ2-4; TCRdb designates TRBD1, a call that cannot be tested without DNA. Germline CDR1 reads SGHRS; CDR2 reads YFSETQ. CDR3 length: 18 residues. The CDR3 loop is CASSLASAGGLAKNIQYF.

V gene TRBV10-1 combines with J gene TRBJ2-3; with no DNA, the TCRdb D assignment of TRBD1 cannot be verified. Germline CDR1 reads WNHNN; CDR2 reads SYGVQD (reference sequence). CDR3 length: 14 residues. The CDR3 loop is CARGRGTVTDTQYF.

The rearrangement uses TRBV20-1 and TRBJ2-1; no DNA is available, so the TRBD1 call from TCRdb remains unchecked. This CDR3 comprises 14 residues. The germline gives CDR1 DFQATT, CDR2 SNEGSKA (reference sequence). CDR3 sequence reads: CSARAEDRGIEQFF.

J is TRBJ2-1 and V is TRBV25-1; TCRdb names TRBD2, which stays unverified in the absence of DNA. CDR3 length: 15 amino acids. CDR1 and CDR2 from the germline V gene are MGHDK and SYGVNS. CDR3 residues: CASSDGPPSYNEQFF. Drawing the rest from reference TRBV25-1 and TRBJ2-1, the complete variable domain is EADIYQTPRYLVIGTGKKITLECSQTMGHDKMYWYQQDPGMELHLIHYSYGVNSTEKGDLSSESTVSRIRTEHFPLTLESARPSHTSQYLCASSDGPPSYNEQFFGPGTRLTVL.

The chain links TRBV29-1 to TRBJ2-5; TCRdb indicates TRBD1, and absent DNA this call remains unverified. In germline, CDR1 is SQVTM, CDR2 ANQGSEA. The CDR3 is 13 amino acids. The CDR3 is CSVDRMQGGTQYF. Drawing the rest from reference TRBV29-1 and TRBJ2-5, the complete variable domain is SAVISQKPSRDICQRGTSLTIQCQVDSQVTMMFWYRQQPGQSLTLIATANQGSEATYESGFVIDKFPISRPNLTFSTLTVSNMSPEDSSIYLCSVDRMQGGTQYFGPGTRLLVL.

The CDR3 protein is CASKFRSSYNEQFF. The V and J genes are TRBV19 and TRBJ2-1. The CDR3 has 14 residues. CDR1 and CDR2 from the germline V gene are LNHDA and SQIVND (reference sequence).